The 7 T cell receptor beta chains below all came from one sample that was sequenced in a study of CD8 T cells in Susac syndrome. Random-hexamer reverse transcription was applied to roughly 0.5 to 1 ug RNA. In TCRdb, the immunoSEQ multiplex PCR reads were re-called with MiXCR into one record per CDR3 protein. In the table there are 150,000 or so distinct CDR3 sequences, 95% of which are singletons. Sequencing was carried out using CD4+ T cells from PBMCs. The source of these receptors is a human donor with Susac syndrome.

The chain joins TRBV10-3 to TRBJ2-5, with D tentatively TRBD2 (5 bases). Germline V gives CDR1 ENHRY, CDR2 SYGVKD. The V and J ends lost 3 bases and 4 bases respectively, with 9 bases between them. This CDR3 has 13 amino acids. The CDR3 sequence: CAISDGLRETQYF. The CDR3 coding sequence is TGTGCCATCAGTGATGGACTTCGAGAGACCCAGTACTTC.

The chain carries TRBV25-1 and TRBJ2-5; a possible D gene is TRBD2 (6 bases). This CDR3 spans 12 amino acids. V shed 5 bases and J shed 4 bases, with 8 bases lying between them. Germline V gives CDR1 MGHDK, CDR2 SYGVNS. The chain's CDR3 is CASSSGSETQYF. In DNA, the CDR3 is TGTGCCAGCAGTAGCGGGTCAGAGACCCAGTACTTC.

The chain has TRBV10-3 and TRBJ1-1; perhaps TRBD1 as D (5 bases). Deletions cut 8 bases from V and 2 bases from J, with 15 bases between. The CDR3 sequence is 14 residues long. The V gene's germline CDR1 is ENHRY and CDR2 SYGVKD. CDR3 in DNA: TGTGCCATCTCGAAAGGGGCCGCTAACACTGAAGCTTTCTTT. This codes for CAISKGAANTEAFF.

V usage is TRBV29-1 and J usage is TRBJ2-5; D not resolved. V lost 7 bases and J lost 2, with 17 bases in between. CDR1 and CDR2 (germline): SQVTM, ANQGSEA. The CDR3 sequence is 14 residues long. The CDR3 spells CSGAYIMKQETQYF. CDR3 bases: TGCAGCGGCGCGTACATAATGAAACAAGAGACCCAGTACTTC.

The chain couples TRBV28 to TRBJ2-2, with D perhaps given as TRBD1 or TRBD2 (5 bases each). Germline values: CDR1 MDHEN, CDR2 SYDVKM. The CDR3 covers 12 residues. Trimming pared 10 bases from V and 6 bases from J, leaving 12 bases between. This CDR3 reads CATGTGAGELFF. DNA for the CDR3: TGTGCCACCGGGACCGGGGCCGGGGAGCTGTTTTTT.

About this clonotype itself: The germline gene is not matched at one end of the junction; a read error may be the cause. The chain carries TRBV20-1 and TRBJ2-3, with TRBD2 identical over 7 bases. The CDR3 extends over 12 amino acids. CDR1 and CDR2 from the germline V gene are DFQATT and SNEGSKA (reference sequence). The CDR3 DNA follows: TGCAGTGCTGGGGAGGGGCGGCGGGAGACGAATTTT. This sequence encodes CSAGEGRRETNF.

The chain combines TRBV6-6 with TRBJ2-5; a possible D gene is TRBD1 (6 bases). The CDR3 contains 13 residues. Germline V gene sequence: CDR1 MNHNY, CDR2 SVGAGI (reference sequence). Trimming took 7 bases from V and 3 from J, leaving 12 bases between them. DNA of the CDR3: TGTGCCAGCACCAGGGGCAGAGAAGAGACCCAGTACTTC. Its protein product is CASTRGREETQYF.